This T cell receptor (beta chain) was sequenced in a study of control samples from healthy donors and cancer patients. The data were produced by immunoSEQ multiplex PCR, yet TCRdb's version contains in-frame clones alone and is incomplete. The repertoire has some 130,000 clones, 90% of them found once; the top ten carry less than 2.5%. CDR3 size: 16 residues. The ends were cut back, 3 bases at V and 9 bases at J, with 22 bases in the middle. Germline loops: CDR1 KGHDR, CDR2 SFDVKD. Sequencing was done on a sample of blood. V and J are TRBV24-1 and TRBJ2-5; tentatively, D is TRBD2 (6 bases). The sequence was obtained from a man younger than 35 in good health. CDR3 region: CATSDSGGGRGAPQYF. The CDR3 DNA is TGTGCCACCAGTGATAGTGGCGGCGGGCGGGGTGCTCCCCAGTACTTC.